This TCR beta chain was found in a study of blood T cells in healthy people across ages. Study outcomes and limitations: Shifts in expanded clonotypes may have been confounded by donor CMV status, which was unknown.

The V and J ends lost 5 bases and 5 bases respectively, with 13 bases between them. The CDR3 contains 14 residues. Germline loops: CDR1 SEHNR, CDR2 FQNEAQ (reference sequence). There were at least 6 micrograms of total RNA extracted from every sample. In the case of this clonotype: The antigen is unknown.

Then a second PCR, running about 6 to 12 cycles, was carried out with a sample-barcoded 5' primer and a J-beta primer mix. Each CDR3 protein gets one entry after TCRdb re-called the 5' RACE reads with MiXCR. Found here are around 750,000 distinct CDR3 sequences, 50% to 65% of them singletons; the top ten hold about two fifths. The rearrangement uses TRBV7-9 and TRBJ2-1; D is ambiguous. Sequencing input: blood. This receptor was obtained from a man of 80 years or more in good health. The CDR3 DNA sequence: TGTGCCAGCAGCACGTCGGGTCTAAACAATGAGCAGTTCTTC. Its protein product is CASSTSGLNNEQFF.